This T cell receptor beta chain derives from a study of blood T cells in healthy people across ages. Study at large: For every two T cells, template switching captured about one barcoded beta molecule.

Then a second PCR, running about 7 to 11 cycles, was carried out with a sample-barcoded 5' primer and a J-beta primer mix. TCRdb independently ran MiXCR on the 5' RACE reads; one entry per CDR3 protein. This table has roughly 1,700,000 distinct CDR3 sequences, 28% appearing once. The germline gives CDR1 LGHDT, CDR2 YNNKEL (reference sequence). This CDR3 spans 12 amino acids. Remarks on this clonotype: Sequence at one end of the junction differs from germline and may be a read error.

Sequenced material: blood. V gene TRBV3-1 combines with J gene TRBJ2-1; D gene uncertain. The clonotype originates from a woman aged 25 to 45 in good health. DNA of the CDR3: TGTACCAGCAGCCAAGATGGGATTGAGCAGTTCTTC. As protein: CTSSQDGIEQFF.